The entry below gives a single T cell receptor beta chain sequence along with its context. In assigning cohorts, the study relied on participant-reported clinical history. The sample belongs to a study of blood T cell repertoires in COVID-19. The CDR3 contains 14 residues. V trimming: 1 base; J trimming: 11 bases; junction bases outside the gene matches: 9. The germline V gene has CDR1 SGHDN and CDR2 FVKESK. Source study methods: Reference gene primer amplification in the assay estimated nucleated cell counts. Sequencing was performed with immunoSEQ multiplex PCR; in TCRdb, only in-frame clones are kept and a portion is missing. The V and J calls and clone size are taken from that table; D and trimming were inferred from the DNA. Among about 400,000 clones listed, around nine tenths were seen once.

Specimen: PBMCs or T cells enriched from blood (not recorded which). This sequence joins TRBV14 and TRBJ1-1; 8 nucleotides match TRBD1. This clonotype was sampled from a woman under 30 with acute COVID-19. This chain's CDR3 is CASSQATLTGDAFF. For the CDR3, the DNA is TGTGCCAGCAGCCAAGCAACGTTGACAGGGGATGCTTTCTTT.